This note documents a single T cell receptor beta chain sequence. The data are from a study of CD8 T cells in ankylosing spondylitis. V lost 6 bases to trimming and J lost 5 bases; unmatched junction nucleotides: 9. From germline, CDR1 is MNHNS and CDR2 SASEGT. The CDR3 covers 14 residues. Using quantitative 5'-RACE with molecular barcodes, the authors made TCR beta libraries. TCRdb itself ran the 5' RACE reads through MiXCR, one entry per CDR3 protein. The table has 100,000 or so distinct CDR3 sequences, around 24% seen once; the top ten hold 9% to 15%. This sequence joins TRBV6-1 and TRBJ1-1, with 7 bases aligning to TRBD1. The sequenced material came from synovial fluid, either unsorted or a sorted T cell fraction (not recorded which). This TCR was recovered from a male donor with ankylosing spondylitis. The CDR3 loop is CASRLEGAGTEAFF. The CDR3 DNA follows: TGTGCCAGCAGGCTTGAGGGGGCAGGGACTGAAGCTTTCTTT.